The 30 T cell receptor beta chains reported below all come from one sample, sequenced in a study of shared clonotypes between healthy human individuals. Libraries were prepared by immunoSEQ multiplex PCR; TCRdb keeps only in-frame clonotypes and omits some of them. The repertoire consists of millions of clones, with 80% to 95% occurring once and the leading ten covering about 0.37%. Sequenced material: naive CD4+ T cells from PBMCs. Stated subset: CD45RA+ positively selected. These receptors were collected from a man aged 18 to 29 in good health. Some clones in this sample may be carry-over from other donors' samples.

J is TRBJ2-5 and V is TRBV9; 10 bases are a match to TRBD2. The V and J ends lost 0 bases and 6 bases, in that order; junction bases with no gene match: 5. The V gene's germline CDR1 is SGDLS and CDR2 YYNGEE. This CDR3 is built from 15 residues. The CDR3 DNA reads TGTGCCAGCAGCGTAGGTCTAGCGGGAGTACAGACCCAGTACTTC. This encodes CASSVGLAGVQTQYF. Using reference TRBV9 and TRBJ2-5 for the parts outside the CDR3, the full variable domain is DSGVTQTPKHLITATGQRVTLRCSPRSGDLSVYWYQQSLDQGLQFLIQYYNGEERAKGNILERFSAQQFPDLHSELNLSSLELGDSALYFCASSVGLAGVQTQYFGPGTRLLVL.

This chain connects TRBV28 to TRBJ2-1; tentatively, D is TRBD1 or TRBD2 (5 bases each). V lost 7 bases to trimming and J lost 6 bases, with 19 bases between them. There are 15 residues in the CDR3. CDR1 and CDR2 from the germline V gene are MDHEN and SYDVKM. The CDR3 region has the DNA TGTGCCAGCACCGGAACTAAGAGGGGCCGCAATGAGCAGTTCTTC. Its protein is CASTGTKRGRNEQFF.

The chain has TRBV10-3 and TRBJ2-7, with 7 bases lining up with TRBD1. Germline-derived CDR1 and CDR2 are ENHRY and SYGVKD. V lost 8 bases to trimming and J lost 1 base; unmatched junction nucleotides: 2. The CDR3 is made up of 12 amino acids. The DNA of the CDR3 is TGTGCCATCCGGGACAGATCCTACGAGCAGTACTTC. Amino acids: CAIRDRSYEQYF.

The chain couples TRBV9 to TRBJ1-5; no clear D. This CDR3 contains 15 residues. The germline V and J ends were trimmed by 0 bases and 8 bases, with 15 bases remaining between them. Per germline, CDR1 SGDLS and CDR2 YYNGEE. Here the CDR3 reads CASSVAPATGEPQHF. CDR3 DNA: TGTGCCAGCAGCGTAGCCCCGGCCACTGGGGAGCCCCAGCATTTT.

CDR3 sequence (DNA): TGTGCCACCCACCCGGGGACCTCTACCTACGAGCAGTACTTC. Translation gives CATHPGTSTYEQYF. This chain uses TRBV10-3 with TRBJ2-7, with D possibly called TRBD1 or TRBD2 (5 bases each). Trimming took 10 bases from V and 2 from J, leaving 18 bases between them. The CDR3 covers 14 residues. Germline loops: CDR1 ENHRY, CDR2 SYGVKD.

The chain employs TRBV6-1 and TRBJ2-7; 9 bases are shared with TRBD2. V was pared by 4 bases and J by 0 bases, with 13 bases of the junction left unmatched. This CDR3 region has 18 residues. Germline loops: CDR1 MNHNS, CDR2 SASEGT. The CDR3 here is CASSVRAGGYTSSYEQYF. The CDR3 DNA reads as TGTGCCAGCAGTGTCCGGGCGGGGGGGTACACGAGCTCCTACGAGCAGTACTTC.

On this clone: This sample includes further DNA sequences coding for the same CDR3. V gene TRBV5-1 combines with J gene TRBJ1-2, with unresolved D. The CDR3 contains 14 residues. The germline CDR1 and CDR2 sequences are SGHRS and YFSETQ. V lost 0 bases and J lost 4, with 10 bases in between. The CDR3 spells CASSLGTGSYGYTF. The DNA of the CDR3 is TGCGCCAGCAGCTTGGGGACGGGATCCTATGGCTACACCTTC.

On this clone itself: The same CDR3 arises from other DNA sequences in this sample as well. The J gene is TRBJ2-2, the V gene TRBV28, with D possibly being TRBD2 (6 bases). This CDR3 spans 15 amino acids. Germline lookup yields CDR1 MDHEN and CDR2 SYDVKM. The V end lost 2 bases, the J end lost 1 base, and 8 bases lay between the germline ends. This chain's CDR3 is CASSLGGVNTGELFF. CDR3 in DNA: TGTGCCAGCAGTTTAGGCGGGGTGAACACCGGGGAGCTGTTTTTT.

The gene calls are TRBV5-6 and TRBJ2-3, with 7 positions matching TRBD2. The CDR3 sequence is 15 residues long. Germline CDR1 SGHDT, CDR2 YYEEEE. Unmatched junction bases numbered 6, after V lost 0 bases and J lost 5 bases. The chain's CDR3 is CASSLAGGLRDTQYF. The DNA for the CDR3 is TGTGCCAGCAGCTTGGCCGGGGGGTTGAGAGATACGCAGTATTTT.

This chain joins TRBV5-1 and TRBJ1-2; 7 bases agree with TRBD1. The CDR3 covers 14 residues. Germline CDR1 SGHRS, CDR2 YFSETQ. The trim removed 4 bases at V and 4 bases at J, leaving 7 bases unmatched. The CDR3 DNA is TGCGCCAGCAGCCCCGGGACAGCCGGCTATGGCTACACCTTC. This sequence encodes CASSPGTAGYGYTF.

This clone has only one observation. The CDR3 is CASSLSGTEAGELFF. CDR3 nucleotides: TGTGCCAGCAGCCTCAGCGGGACCGAGGCCGGGGAGCTGTTTTTT. V gene TRBV2 combines with J gene TRBJ2-2, with 7 nucleotides matching TRBD2. The trim removed 6 bases at V and 6 bases at J, leaving 10 bases unmatched. Germline values: CDR1 SNHLY, CDR2 FYNNEI. The CDR3 consists of 15 residues.

The chain employs TRBV5-4 and TRBJ2-3, with 7 bases fitting TRBD2. Germline CDR1 SGHNT, CDR2 YYREEE (reference sequence). This CDR3 contains 15 residues. V lost 3 bases, J lost 0 bases, and 4 bases stayed unmatched. The CDR3 sequence is CASSSTSASTDTQYF. Written as DNA, the CDR3 is TGTGCCAGCAGCTCAACTAGCGCTAGCACAGATACGCAGTATTTT.

The rearrangement links TRBV10-3 to TRBJ2-1, with 10 bases that match TRBD2. Trimming at V came to 4 bases and at J to 2 bases, leaving 2 bases not matched to a gene. Germline assignment: CDR1 ENHRY and CDR2 SYGVKD. This CDR3 region has 15 residues. The CDR3 DNA reads TGTGCCATCAGTGGGACTAGCGGAGCCTACAATGAGCAGTTCTTC. Translated: CAISGTSGAYNEQFF.

The chain employs TRBV4-1 and TRBJ1-4; TRBD1 is a possible D gene (5 bases). The ends were cut back, 2 bases at V and 0 bases at J, with 16 bases in the middle. The CDR3 is 18 amino acids. Germline lookup yields CDR1 MGHRA and CDR2 YSYEKL. DNA of the CDR3: TGCGCCAGCAGCCAACCCCTCCAGGGTTCTACAACTAATGAAAAACTGTTTTTT. The encoded protein is CASSQPLQGSTTNEKLFF.

The CDR3 DNA is TGTGCCTGGAGTGTTGGTAGCGGGCACCCCCAAGAGACCCAGTACTTC. Translation gives CAWSVGSGHPQETQYF. The chain carries TRBV30 and TRBJ2-5; TRBD2 matches at 7 bases. The germline V gene encodes CDR1 GTSNPN and CDR2 SVGIG (reference sequence). Unmatched junction bases numbered 8, after V lost 0 bases and J lost 1 base. The CDR3 sequence is 16 residues long.

The chain recombines TRBV5-1 with TRBJ1-1; TRBD1 aligns across 12 bases. V shed 4 bases, J shed 12 bases, and the junction held 7 bases outside the gene matches. This CDR3 has 13 residues. Germline V lookup: CDR1 SGHRS, CDR2 YFSETQ. The CDR3 spells CASSQGQGAQTFF. Written as DNA, the CDR3 is TGCGCCAGCAGCCAGGGACAGGGGGCCCAAACTTTCTTT.

CDR3 amino acids: CASSETGSNEKLFF. The DNA of the CDR3 is TGTGCCAGCAGTGAGACAGGGAGTAATGAAAAACTGTTTTTT. The J gene is TRBJ1-4, the V gene TRBV28; 7 bases are shared with TRBD1. The CDR3 runs to 14 residues. Germline-derived CDR1 and CDR2 are MDHEN and SYDVKM. The J segment lost 4 bases and the V segment lost 5 bases, leaving 4 bases of the junction unmatched.

This clone came up once. The chain has TRBV28 and TRBJ1-1; 8 bases match TRBD1. With V trimmed by 5 bases and J by 6 bases, 11 bases remained unmatched. This CDR3 spans 15 amino acids. From germline, CDR1 is MDHEN and CDR2 SYDVKM. The CDR3 DNA follows: TGTGCCAGCAGTCCGTTGGACAGGGTCCCGCCTGAAGCTTTCTTT. As protein: CASSPLDRVPPEAFF.

Of note for this clone: This sample includes further DNA sequences coding for the same CDR3. The gene calls are TRBV5-1 and TRBJ1-2, with no clear D. Trimming removed 4 bases at V and 0 bases at J, with 13 bases between. CDR3 length equals 15 residues. Per the germline V gene, CDR1 is SGHRS and CDR2 is YFSETQ. CDR3: CASSLGGIANYGYTF. The CDR3 DNA reads TGCGCCAGCAGCCTGGGAGGGATAGCTAACTATGGCTACACCTTC. Complete variable domain (other parts from reference TRBV5-1 and TRBJ1-2): KAGVTQTPRYLIKTRGQQVTLSCSPISGHRSVSWYQQTPGQGLQFLFEYFSETQRNKGNFPGRFSGRQFSNSRSEMNVSTLELGDSALYLCASSLGGIANYGYTFGSGTRLTVV.

With respect to this clone: Other nucleotide sequences from this sample produce the same CDR3. The CDR3 region is CASSLAGTSLETQYF. DNA for the CDR3: TGCGCCAGCAGCTTGGCCGGGACCAGTTTGGAGACCCAGTACTTC. This chain links TRBV5-1 with TRBJ2-5; D could derive from TRBD1 or TRBD2 (5 bases each). CDR3 length equals 15 residues. Germline-derived CDR1 and CDR2 are SGHRS and YFSETQ. V was pared by 0 bases and J by 5 bases, with 14 bases between.

This sequence joins TRBV11-2 and TRBJ2-7, with 9 bases identical to TRBD2. The CDR3 is 15 residues long. Unmatched junction bases numbered 7, after V lost 0 bases and J lost 7 bases. Germline V gene data show CDR1 as SGHAT and CDR2 as FQNNGV. The CDR3 here is CASSLDRLAGREQYF. The CDR3 DNA reads TGTGCCAGCAGCTTAGATAGGCTAGCGGGACGGGAGCAGTACTTC.

In the case of this clone: Other DNA sequences within the sample encode an identical CDR3. The chain combines TRBV10-1 with TRBJ2-1; 11 nucleotides agree with TRBD2. The V gene's germline CDR1 is WNHNN and CDR2 SYGVQD (reference sequence). The V gene end was trimmed by 0 bases and the J gene end by 4 bases; junction bases not matched to a gene: 2. The CDR3 spans 16 residues. The CDR3 DNA reads TGCGCCAGCAGTGAGTCTAGCGGGAGGGATTACAATGAGCAGTTCTTC. Residues: CASSESSGRDYNEQFF.

This clone was counted only a few times. Other DNA sequences in this specimen translate into the identical CDR3. V is TRBV18 and J is TRBJ1-1; TRBD1 is a possible D gene (6 bases). CDR1 is KGHSH, CDR2 LQKENI, per germline. The CDR3 has 15 residues. Trimming cost V 3 bases and J 0 bases, with 11 bases left between them. CDR3 sequence: CASSPQGTVNTEAFF. The CDR3 DNA is TGTGCCAGCTCACCCCAGGGGACGGTGAACACTGAAGCTTTCTTT.

Details on this clone: The junction and the germline gene differ at one end; a read error may be behind it. The chain carries TRBV6-1 and TRBJ2-7; 8 bases are a match to TRBD1. This CDR3 comprises 15 residues. Germline CDR1 is MNHNS and CDR2 is SASEGT. The CDR3 region has the DNA TGTGCCAGCATTTATTCACCAGGGGGCTCCTCCGAGCAGTACTTC. It yields the protein CASIYSPGGSSEQYF.

The CDR3 sequence is CASWRRQGTGELFF. The CDR3 DNA follows: TGTGCCAGCTGGAGGCGGCAAGGCACCGGGGAGCTGTTTTTT. The chain joins TRBV28 to TRBJ2-2, with D possibly being TRBD2 (5 bases). V lost 8 bases, J lost 4 bases, and 14 bases lay in between. Germline CDR1 reads MDHEN; CDR2 reads SYDVKM. This CDR3 comprises 14 residues.

V is TRBV5-6 and J is TRBJ2-2, with TRBD2 matching over 11 bases. This CDR3 contains 18 residues. J gave up 2 bases and V 4 bases, and 10 bases lay outside the gene matches. Germline V gives CDR1 SGHDT, CDR2 YYEEEE. CDR3 residues: CASSTQVSGRANTGELFF. CDR3 nucleotides: TGTGCCAGCAGCACTCAAGTTAGCGGGAGGGCCAACACCGGGGAGCTGTTTTTT.

This chain joins TRBV5-4 and TRBJ2-3; TRBD2 is a possible D gene (5 bases). Germline CDR1 and CDR2: SGHNT and YYREEE (reference sequence). The CDR3 sequence is 16 residues long. Trimming removed 4 bases at V and 4 bases at J, with 19 bases between. The CDR3: CASSPRSVGSADTQYF. For the CDR3, the DNA is TGTGCCAGCAGCCCTCGTAGCGTCGGGTCAGCAGATACGCAGTATTTT.

Regarding this clone: Different DNA sequences within this sample yield the same CDR3. The chain joins TRBV7-2 to TRBJ2-1; D uncertain. Germline-derived CDR1 and CDR2 are SGHTA and FQGNSA. V was trimmed by 1 base and J by 1 base, leaving 8 bases between them. The CDR3 extends over 15 amino acids. The CDR3, as DNA: TGTGCCAGCAGCTTAGTCGGAGATTCCTACAATGAGCAGTTCTTC. Its protein is CASSLVGDSYNEQFF.

CDR3 sequence reads: CASSSGTGGLNTEAFF. CDR3 sequence (DNA): TGTGCCAGCAGCTCCGGGACAGGGGGCCTGAACACTGAAGCTTTCTTT. The chain joins TRBV5-4 to TRBJ1-1; 12 bases fit TRBD1. This CDR3 spans 16 amino acids. Germline lookup yields CDR1 SGHNT and CDR2 YYREEE (reference sequence). Trimming removed 3 bases from V and 0 bases from J; junction bases left unmatched: 3.

Points on this clone: Other DNA sequences in this sample translate to the same CDR3. The chain recombines TRBV7-9 with TRBJ2-7, with 13 bases aligning to TRBD2. Trimming at V came to 0 bases and at J to 4 bases, leaving 0 bases not matched to a gene. The CDR3 length is 15 residues. Germline V CDR1 and CDR2: SEHNR, FQNEAQ (reference sequence). The CDR3 sequence is CASSLATSGRYEQYF. CDR3 DNA sequence: TGTGCCAGCAGCTTAGCGACTAGCGGGAGGTACGAGCAGTACTTC.